This T cell receptor (beta chain) was captured in a study of blood T cell repertoires in COVID-19. Per the germline V gene, CDR1 is MNHEY and CDR2 is SVGAGI. The length of the CDR3 is 15 residues. The V and J ends lost 7 bases and 5 bases, in that order; junction bases with no gene match: 11. Method: immunoSEQ multiplex PCR; TCRdb's copy keeps in-frame clones and lacks some. The sample lists roughly 150,000 clones, roughly 80% occurring once. Sequencing was done on a sample of peripheral blood. The chain recombines TRBV6-5 with TRBJ2-5; TRBD2 matches 9 bases. The receptor was derived from a woman older than 75 with acute or convalescent COVID-19. The CDR3 DNA reads TGTGCCAGCAATAGTGGCGGGGGGGCACCGGAGACCCAGTACTTC. Its translation is CASNSGGGAPETQYF.